One sample yielded the 29 T cell receptor beta chains listed below, sequenced in a study of OX40 agonist ivuxolimab in advanced cancers. Assay used: immunoSEQ multiplex PCR; TCRdb lists only in-frame clones, some missing. Among about 110,000 clones listed, approximately 90% were seen once. This material consisted of CD4+ or CD8+ T cells sorted from blood, taken in a trial of the OX40 agonist ivuxolimab. The receptors shown here come from an adult with an advanced solid tumor such as melanoma, head and neck, liver or kidney cancer.

The chain combines TRBV6-5 with TRBJ1-1, with TRBD1 identical over 9 bases. The CDR3 is made up of 14 amino acids. The junction had 8 bases not matched to a gene; V was cut back by 8 bases and J by 4 bases. CDR1 is MNHEY and CDR2 is SVGAGI in the germline V gene. CDR3 sequence: CASLTTGGFTEAFF. CDR3 coding DNA: TGTGCCAGCCTAACGACAGGGGGTTTCACTGAAGCTTTCTTT.

A single count supports this clone. The V call is TRBV9, the J call TRBJ2-1; D not resolved. The germline gives CDR1 SGDLS, CDR2 YYNGEE. Trimming removed 0 bases from V and 2 bases from J, with 6 bases in between. The length of the CDR3 is 14 residues. CDR3 region: CASSVEQTYNEQFF. Written as DNA, the CDR3 is TGTGCCAGCAGCGTAGAACAGACCTACAATGAGCAGTTCTTC. Full variable domain (remainder filled in from reference TRBV9 and TRBJ2-1): DSGVTQTPKHLITATGQRVTLRCSPRSGDLSVYWYQQSLDQGLQFLIQYYNGEERAKGNILERFSAQQFPDLHSELNLSSLELGDSALYFCASSVEQTYNEQFFGPGTRLTVL.

The genes are TRBV5-6 and TRBJ2-2; 7 bases line up with TRBD2. The CDR3 extends over 16 amino acids. Germline V lookup: CDR1 SGHDT, CDR2 YYEEEE. J gave up 6 bases and V 4 bases, and 12 bases lay outside the gene matches. The CDR3 is CASSPPGLKTAGELFF. CDR3 bases: TGTGCCAGCAGCCCCCCGGGACTAAAAACCGCCGGGGAGCTGTTTTTT.

V usage is TRBV15 and J usage is TRBJ2-1; 7 positions match TRBD2. The CDR3 extends over 17 amino acids. In germline, CDR1 is LNHNV, CDR2 YYDKDF (reference sequence). The junction had 10 bases not matched to a gene; V was cut back by 5 bases and J by 0 bases. For the CDR3, the DNA is TGTGCCACCAGCCATGGTACTCGGGGGGTCTCCTACAATGAGCAGTTCTTC. It is translated as CATSHGTRGVSYNEQFF.

V and J are TRBV2 and TRBJ2-1; tentatively, D is TRBD2 (5 bases). V was cut by 1 base and J by 8 bases, with 15 bases left in between. Germline V gives CDR1 SNHLY, CDR2 FYNNEI. The CDR3 has 15 amino acids. CDR3 sequence: CASSEGTPGGHEQFF. CDR3 in DNA: TGTGCCAGCAGTGAAGGGACTCCCGGCGGTCATGAGCAGTTCTTC.

This clone was recorded once. The V gene is TRBV7-2, the J gene TRBJ1-2; the D is unclear. Germline V gives CDR1 SGHTA, CDR2 FQGNSA. The CDR3 totals 13 residues. V gave up 1 base and J gave up 7 bases, with 10 bases separating them. The CDR3 region is CASSLDWAGGYTF. CDR3 DNA sequence: TGTGCCAGCAGCTTAGATTGGGCAGGTGGCTACACCTTC.

The chain carries TRBV25-1 and TRBJ2-6, with D unresolved. This CDR3 is 14 amino acids long. CDR1 MGHDK and CDR2 SYGVNS come from the germline V gene. V was trimmed by 7 bases and J by 0 bases, leaving 7 bases between them. The CDR3 region is CASTQYSGANVLTF. The CDR3, as DNA: TGTGCCAGCACCCAGTACTCTGGGGCCAACGTCCTGACTTTC.

This chain connects TRBV5-1 to TRBJ1-4; 7 nucleotides line up with TRBD1. CDR1 and CDR2 (germline): SGHRS, YFSETQ. CDR3 size: 12 residues. The V and J ends lost 7 bases and 8 bases, in that order; junction bases with no gene match: 5. CDR3 sequence (DNA): TGCGCCAGCCGGGACAGCTTAGAAAAACTGTTTTTT. Protein: CASRDSLEKLFF.

Only one count was recorded for this clone. The chain carries TRBV7-6 and TRBJ1-1, with 7 bases matching TRBD1. Unmatched junction bases numbered 6, after V lost 1 base and J lost 4 bases. The CDR3 consists of 15 residues. From germline, CDR1 is SGHVS and CDR2 FNYEAQ. CDR3 DNA: TGTGCCAGCAGCTTAGATGTAGGGGGCAGCACTGAAGCTTTCTTT. Its protein product is CASSLDVGGSTEAFF.

J is TRBJ1-6 and V is TRBV4-3; 10 positions agree with TRBD1. The CDR3 sequence is 18 residues long. V was clipped by 0 bases and J by 10 bases; unmatched bases: 12. From germline, CDR1 is LGHNA and CDR2 YSLEER. CDR3 nucleotides: TGCGCCAGCAGCCAAGATTTAGTTAGGGGGACAGGGGACTCACCCCTCCACTTT. Protein: CASSQDLVRGTGDSPLHF.

The rearrangement links TRBV29-1 to TRBJ2-2, with D maybe TRBD2 (6 bases). In germline, CDR1 is SQVTM, CDR2 ANQGSEA. The CDR3 covers 13 residues. The ends were cut back, 2 bases at V and 4 bases at J, with 8 bases in the middle. The CDR3 DNA is TGCAGCGTTGAAATGCGGGGCACCGGGGAGCTGTTTTTT. Translation: CSVEMRGTGELFF.

This rearrangement joins TRBV28 to TRBJ2-7, with D hard to call. V dropped 5 bases and J dropped 0 bases, with 17 bases sitting between them. This CDR3 has 16 residues. Germline V gives CDR1 MDHEN, CDR2 SYDVKM. The CDR3, as DNA: TGTGCCAGCAGTCCAATTTCCCGGGCCGACTCCTACGAGCAGTACTTC. Residues: CASSPISRADSYEQYF.

With regard to this clone: The junction departs from the called germline gene at one end, perhaps through a read error. The V and J genes are TRBV7-2 and TRBJ1-1; D possibly corresponds to TRBD1 (6 bases). The CDR3 runs 13 residues. From germline, CDR1 is SGHTA and CDR2 FQGNSA. DNA of the CDR3: TGTGCCAGCAGCCAGGGGTTGAACCCTGAAGCTTTCTTT. It translates to CASSQGLNPEAFF.

The gene calls are TRBV7-8 and TRBJ1-3, with a weak D call TRBD1 (5 bases). This CDR3 has 14 residues. Trimming took 0 bases from V and 3 from J, leaving 6 bases between them. Germline CDR1 is SGHVS and CDR2 is FQNEAQ. The CDR3 nucleotides are TGTGCCAGCAGCTTAGCAGGGGTTGGAAACACCATATATTTT. Translation gives CASSLAGVGNTIYF. The variable domain in full, completed from reference TRBV7-8 and TRBJ1-3, reads GAGVSQSPRYKVAKRGQDVALRCDPISGHVSLFWYQQALGQGPEFLTYFQNEAQLDKSGLPSDRFFAERPEGSVSTLKIQRTQQEDSAVYLCASSLAGVGNTIYFGEGSWLTVV.

This clone was recorded only once. The gene calls are TRBV19 and TRBJ1-4, with D unresolved. The CDR3 spans 14 residues. V was shortened by 5 bases and J by 3 bases, with 10 bases between the two germline ends. Germline CDR1 reads LNHDA; CDR2 reads SQIVND (reference sequence). The CDR3 DNA follows: TGTGCCAGTAGTTTTTACACAGCTAATGAAAAACTGTTTTTT. Residues: CASSFYTANEKLFF.

This chain connects TRBV18 to TRBJ1-4, with TRBD1 matching 7 bases. Germline V lookup: CDR1 KGHSH, CDR2 LQKENI. The CDR3 contains 14 residues. J was trimmed by 4 bases and V by 3 bases; bases with no gene match: 2. The CDR3 sequence is CASSPAGGNEKLFF. CDR3 nucleotide sequence: TGTGCCAGCTCACCGGCAGGGGGTAATGAAAAACTGTTTTTT.

The V gene is TRBV28, the J gene TRBJ2-2; D call uncertain. Trimming removed 3 bases at V and 9 bases at J, with 8 bases between. The germline V gene encodes CDR1 MDHEN and CDR2 SYDVKM. CDR3 length: 12 residues. This chain's CDR3 is CASSLKARELFF. DNA of the CDR3: TGTGCCAGCAGTTTGAAAGCCAGGGAGCTGTTTTTT.

The chain joins TRBV6-1 to TRBJ2-7; D unresolved. This CDR3 is built from 12 residues. Germline lookup yields CDR1 MNHNS and CDR2 SASEGT. The V end lost 5 bases, the J end lost 3 bases, and 8 bases lay between the germline ends. In DNA, the CDR3 is TGTGCCAGCAGTAGGACGGGCTACGAGCAGTACTTC. It is translated as CASSRTGYEQYF.

The V and J genes are TRBV5-4 and TRBJ1-1, with D possibly TRBD1 on 5 matching bases. V gave up 3 bases and J gave up 1 base, with 13 bases separating them. The CDR3 has 15 residues. CDR1 is SGHNT and CDR2 is YYREEE in the germline V gene (reference sequence). CDR3 amino acids: CASSSSPQGNTEAFF. DNA for the CDR3: TGTGCCAGCAGCTCAAGCCCGCAGGGGAACACTGAAGCTTTCTTT.

This sequence joins TRBV19 and TRBJ2-2; 9 nucleotides line up with TRBD1. The CDR3 covers 14 residues. V shed 5 bases, J shed 4 bases, and the junction held 2 bases outside the gene matches. CDR1 LNHDA and CDR2 SQIVND come from the germline V gene (reference sequence). CDR3 residues: CASSGQGLTGELFF. The CDR3 coding sequence is TGTGCCAGTAGTGGACAGGGGCTCACCGGGGAGCTGTTTTTT.

The chain has TRBV11-3 and TRBJ2-1; tentative D call: TRBD2 (5 bases). V lost 5 bases and J lost 6, with 20 bases in between. This CDR3 is 16 amino acids long. The germline V gene has CDR1 SGHNT and CDR2 YENEEA. CDR3 coding DNA: TGTGCCAGCAGCGCCTGGACCTCTCGGGAAGGCAATGAGCAGTTCTTC. Its translation is CASSAWTSREGNEQFF.

The rearrangement uses TRBV2 and TRBJ2-7; a possible D gene is TRBD1 (5 bases). The CDR3 is 14 amino acids. Germline CDR1 and CDR2: SNHLY and FYNNEI. V was shortened by 4 bases and J by 5 bases, with 15 bases between the two germline ends. CDR3: CASSGKGPWDEQYF. CDR3 DNA sequence: TGTGCCAGCAGTGGTAAGGGGCCCTGGGACGAGCAGTACTTC.

The genes are TRBV9 and TRBJ1-6; no clear D gene. This CDR3 has 14 amino acids. Trimming stripped 4 bases from V and 6 bases from J, with 11 bases between. Germline-derived CDR1 and CDR2 are SGDLS and YYNGEE. In nucleotides, the CDR3 is TGTGCCAGCAGCCTGGAAGACCGTAATTCACCCCTCCACTTT. This translates into CASSLEDRNSPLHF.

This sequence joins TRBV7-9 and TRBJ1-1, with D unclear. The CDR3 runs to 15 residues. From germline, CDR1 is SEHNR and CDR2 FQNEAQ (reference sequence). V was clipped by 5 bases and J by 1 base, with 14 bases between them. The CDR3 bases are TGTGCCAGCAGCCCCCCTCTGGGAAAGAACACTGAAGCTTTCTTT. Translation: CASSPPLGKNTEAFF. The whole variable domain, filled in from reference TRBV7-9 and TRBJ1-1, reads DTGVSQNPRHKITKRGQNVTFRCDPISEHNRLYWYRQTLGQGPEFLTYFQNEAQLEKSRLLSDRFSAERPKGSFSTLEIQRTEQGDSAMYLCASSPPLGKNTEAFFGQGTRLTVV.

V gene TRBV18 combines with J gene TRBJ2-3; 15 bases agree with TRBD2. CDR1 and CDR2 (germline): KGHSH, LQKENI. V shed 6 bases, J shed 4 bases, and the junction held 5 bases outside the gene matches. This CDR3 is 16 amino acids long. CDR3 protein: CASSQGLAGGSDTQYF. DNA for the CDR3: TGTGCCAGCTCCCAGGGACTAGCGGGGGGCTCAGATACGCAGTATTTT.

This clone was seen just once. This rearrangement joins TRBV10-3 to TRBJ1-5, with a tentative D call TRBD1 (6 bases). Trimming pared 3 bases from V and 7 bases from J, leaving 13 bases between. Germline CDR1 is ENHRY and CDR2 is SYGVKD. The CDR3 totals 14 residues. Here the CDR3 DNA reads TGTGCCATCAGTGAAGAGGGGGGTCGGCAGCCCCAGCATTTT. This sequence encodes CAISEEGGRQPQHF.

The rearrangement joins TRBV6-6 to TRBJ2-2; D call uncertain. The CDR3 runs to 12 residues. The germline V gene encodes CDR1 MNHNY and CDR2 SVGAGI (reference sequence). The germline V and J ends were trimmed by 5 bases and 8 bases, with 9 bases remaining between them. CDR3 residues: CASSPGSGELFF. CDR3 DNA sequence: TGTGCCAGCAGTCCAGGCTCTGGGGAGCTGTTTTTT.

J is TRBJ2-5 and V is TRBV18; D gene unclear. The ends were cut back, 6 bases at V and 5 bases at J, with 13 bases in the middle. The CDR3 totals 13 residues. Germline CDR1 is KGHSH and CDR2 is LQKENI. The CDR3 sequence is CASSLPGTETQYF. The CDR3 region has the DNA TGTGCCAGCTCCCTTCCTGGAACGGAGACCCAGTACTTC. The full variable domain, rest sourced from reference TRBV18 and TRBJ2-5, is NAGVMQNPRHLVRRRGQEARLRCSPMKGHSHVYWYRQLPEEGLKFMVYLQKENIIDESGMPKERFSAEFPKEGPSILRIQQVVRGDSAAYFCASSLPGTETQYFGPGTRLLVL.

V usage is TRBV6-1 and J usage is TRBJ1-2, with TRBD1 matching over 12 bases. The length of the CDR3 is 14 residues. V was clipped by 9 bases and J by 7 bases; unmatched bases: 9. Germline CDR1 is MNHNS and CDR2 is SASEGT. The CDR3 sequence: CASEEGQGAGGYTF. CDR3 sequence (DNA): TGTGCCAGTGAAGAGGGACAGGGGGCTGGTGGCTACACCTTC.